The 23 T cell receptor beta chains below all came from one sample that was sequenced in a study of shared clonotypes between healthy human individuals. Profiled with immunoSEQ multiplex PCR; TCRdb holds only in-frame clones, not every one. Of millions of clones in the sample, about 95% were seen once. As defined, naive CD8 cells were CD45RO-negative and positively selected for CCR7, with terminally differentiated effector memory CD45RA+ cells excluded. Sample: naive CD8+ T cells sorted from blood. Every receptor here comes from a man aged 18 to 30 in good health.

The chain links TRBV7-3 to TRBJ2-3; 9 nucleotides line up with TRBD2. V lost 3 bases and J lost 0; bases outside the gene matches: 1. The CDR3 extends over 15 amino acids. Germline lookup yields CDR1 SGHTA and CDR2 FQGTGA. CDR3 nucleotide sequence: TGTGCCAGCAGCTTGACTAGCGGTAGCACAGATACGCAGTATTTT. It codes for CASSLTSGSTDTQYF.

The chain combines TRBV30 with TRBJ2-3, with D hard to call. Per germline, CDR1 GTSNPN and CDR2 SVGIG (reference sequence). V shed 4 bases and J shed 2 bases, with 13 bases lying between them. The CDR3 extends over 14 amino acids. CDR3 nucleotide sequence: TGTGCCTGGATTAAGTCGCCGTCCACAGATACGCAGTATTTT. Amino acid sequence: CAWIKSPSTDTQYF.

The chain recombines TRBV9 with TRBJ2-7; D may match TRBD1 or TRBD2 (7 bases each). V lost 5 bases and J 0 bases, leaving 15 bases between the germline ends. Germline assignment: CDR1 SGDLS and CDR2 YYNGEE. This CDR3 is 15 amino acids long. CDR3 sequence (DNA): TGTGCCAGCAGTCAGGGGGGGGACCCCTCCTACGAGCAGTACTTC. This sequence encodes CASSQGGDPSYEQYF.

The chain carries TRBV4-1 and TRBJ2-1, with a possible D match to TRBD1 (5 bases). Trimming took off 8 bases at V and 3 bases at J, with 11 bases between the two ends. Per the germline V gene, CDR1 is MGHRA and CDR2 is YSYEKL. There are 13 residues in the CDR3. CDR3 sequence (DNA): TGCGCCAGCGGGGCCGTCAACTACAATGAGCAGTTCTTC. Translated: CASGAVNYNEQFF.

V usage is TRBV2 and J usage is TRBJ2-1; possibly TRBD1 for D (5 bases). The CDR3 contains 12 residues. V lost 3 bases and J 10 bases, leaving 10 bases between the germline ends. Germline CDR1 and CDR2: SNHLY and FYNNEI. The CDR3 loop reads CASSDIRGEQFF. The CDR3 DNA reads TGTGCCAGCAGTGATATTAGGGGAGAGCAGTTCTTC.

The chain carries TRBV7-6 and TRBJ1-1, with 9 bases fitting TRBD1. The germline V gene encodes CDR1 SGHVS and CDR2 FNYEAQ. Trimming removed 4 bases from V and 3 bases from J; junction bases left unmatched: 3. The CDR3 sequence is 14 residues long. In DNA, the CDR3 is TGTGCCAGCAGCTCGGGACAGGGCTACACTGAAGCTTTCTTT. This gives the protein CASSSGQGYTEAFF.

The chain carries TRBV6-5 and TRBJ1-6, with D maybe TRBD1 (5 bases). The germline V and J ends were trimmed by 2 bases and 6 bases, with 11 bases remaining between them. This CDR3 is built from 15 residues. From germline, CDR1 is MNHEY and CDR2 SVGAGI. The CDR3 here is CASSYETEPNSPLHF. CDR3 bases: TGTGCCAGCAGTTACGAGACAGAGCCTAATTCACCCCTCCACTTT.

The chain joins TRBV15 to TRBJ2-1; D may be TRBD1 (6 bases). CDR1 is LNHNV, CDR2 YYDKDF, per germline (reference sequence). Deletions cut 4 bases from V and 8 bases from J, with 18 bases between. This CDR3 is 15 amino acids long. The CDR3 here is CATSTGTSGIYEQFF. In DNA, the CDR3 is TGTGCCACCAGCACCGGGACAAGTGGGATCTATGAGCAGTTCTTC.

This chain connects TRBV4-1 to TRBJ1-1; no reliable D call. With 1 base removed from V and 0 bases from J, the gap between germline ends came to 9 bases. Germline CDR1 and CDR2: MGHRA and YSYEKL. The length of the CDR3 is 15 residues. The CDR3: CASSQGGGLNTEAFF. DNA for the CDR3: TGCGCCAGCAGCCAAGGAGGAGGGTTGAACACTGAAGCTTTCTTT.

The J gene is TRBJ2-5, the V gene TRBV7-9; 8 nucleotides align to TRBD1. The CDR3 is made up of 14 amino acids. Looked up from germline, CDR1 is SEHNR and CDR2 is FQNEAQ (reference sequence). The junction had 3 bases not matched to a gene; V was cut back by 4 bases and J by 2 bases. CDR3 DNA: TGTGCCAGCAGCTCCCGGGACAGGCAAGAGACCCAGTACTTC. This encodes CASSSRDRQETQYF. The full variable domain, its missing parts supplied by reference TRBV7-9 and TRBJ2-5, is DTGVSQNPRHKITKRGQNVTFRCDPISEHNRLYWYRQTLGQGPEFLTYFQNEAQLEKSRLLSDRFSAERPKGSFSTLEIQRTEQGDSAMYLCASSSRDRQETQYFGPGTRLLVL.

This clone was seen once. The rearrangement links TRBV9 to TRBJ2-3; D may be TRBD1 or TRBD2 (5 bases each). Trimming stripped 4 bases from V and 2 bases from J, with 11 bases between. Per germline, CDR1 SGDLS and CDR2 YYNGEE. This CDR3 is 14 amino acids long. CDR3 bases: TGTGCCAGCAGCACCGGGGCAGTCACAGATACGCAGTATTTT. Protein product: CASSTGAVTDTQYF.

This chain connects TRBV5-1 to TRBJ2-7; 11 bases fit TRBD2. V lost 4 bases to trimming and J lost 2 bases; unmatched junction nucleotides: 5. The CDR3 runs to 15 residues. Per germline, CDR1 SGHRS and CDR2 YFSETQ. The CDR3 is CASSKGLAATYEQYF. CDR3 DNA: TGCGCCAGCAGCAAGGGACTAGCGGCGACCTACGAGCAGTACTTC.

As for this clone: The sample holds other DNA sequences that translate to the same CDR3. The chain recombines TRBV7-9 with TRBJ2-6, with D uncertain. V was cut by 1 base and J by 1 base, with 2 bases left in between. The CDR3 runs to 14 residues. Germline loops: CDR1 SEHNR, CDR2 FQNEAQ (reference sequence). As DNA, the CDR3 is TGTGCCAGCAGCTTAGTTTCTGGGGCCAACGTCCTGACTTTC. Its protein product is CASSLVSGANVLTF.

This chain joins TRBV7-2 and TRBJ1-2; 7 nucleotides align to TRBD1. Germline assignment: CDR1 SGHTA and CDR2 FQGNSA. The CDR3 runs 15 residues. Unmatched junction bases numbered 10, after V lost 5 bases and J lost 4 bases. The chain's CDR3 is CASSPNRGVSYGYTF. In DNA, the CDR3 is TGTGCCAGCAGCCCAAACAGGGGTGTCTCCTATGGCTACACCTTC.

J is TRBJ1-2 and V is TRBV6-5; unclear D gene. The CDR3 has 12 residues. V lost 8 bases, J lost 8 bases, and 15 bases lay in between. The germline CDR1 and CDR2 sequences are MNHEY and SVGAGI. Written as DNA, the CDR3 is TGTGCCAGCGGTTGGACCCCGGGGGGCTACACCTTC. This encodes CASGWTPGGYTF.

V gene TRBV7-9 combines with J gene TRBJ1-4; D remains unclear. Germline V gene sequence: CDR1 SEHNR, CDR2 FQNEAQ (reference sequence). CDR3 length equals 12 residues. Deletions cut 1 base from V and 10 bases from J, with 7 bases between. CDR3 sequence: CASSLDPGKLFF. CDR3 in DNA: TGTGCCAGCAGCTTAGACCCAGGAAAACTGTTTTTT. The whole variable domain, remainder taken from reference TRBV7-9 and TRBJ1-4, is DTGVSQNPRHKITKRGQNVTFRCDPISEHNRLYWYRQTLGQGPEFLTYFQNEAQLEKSRLLSDRFSAERPKGSFSTLEIQRTEQGDSAMYLCASSLDPGKLFFGSGTQLSVL.

The CDR3 region has the DNA TGTGCCAGCAGTTTTTTGGGGGCCGCTCTCTATAATTCACCCCTCCACTTT. As protein: CASSFLGAALYNSPLHF. The chain carries TRBV27 and TRBJ1-6, with a possible D match to TRBD1 (6 bases). This CDR3 is built from 17 residues. CDR1 and CDR2 (germline): MNHEY, SMNVEV (reference sequence). The V end was cut by 3 bases, the J end by 3 bases, with 15 bases between.

Note on this clone: The sample carries other DNA sequences with the same CDR3. The genes are TRBV2 and TRBJ1-5, with TRBD1 as a possible D gene (5 bases). V dropped 0 bases and J dropped 6 bases, with 9 bases sitting between them. The CDR3 is made up of 14 amino acids. Looked up from germline, CDR1 is SNHLY and CDR2 is FYNNEI. CDR3 amino acids: CASSEASGSQPQHF. CDR3 nucleotides: TGTGCCAGCAGTGAAGCTTCAGGGAGTCAGCCCCAGCATTTT. The full variable domain, completed using reference TRBV2 and TRBJ1-5, is EPEVTQTPSHQVTQMGQEVILRCVPISNHLYFYWYRQILGQKVEFLVSFYNNEISEKSEIFDDQFSVERPDGSNFTLKIRSTKLEDSAMYFCASSEASGSQPQHFGDGTRLSIL.

On this clone: Distinct nucleotide sequences in the sample also encode this CDR3. V is TRBV29-1 and J is TRBJ1-2; the D gene is possibly TRBD1 (5 bases). V gave up 4 bases and J gave up 3 bases, with 6 bases separating them. This CDR3 is built from 11 residues. Germline-derived CDR1 and CDR2 are SQVTM and ANQGSEA. The CDR3 coding sequence is TGCAGCGTTGCGGGGGACTATGGCTACACCTTC. Amino acids: CSVAGDYGYTF.

This clone was detected once. The V call is TRBV7-3, the J call TRBJ1-5; TRBD1 aligns across 10 bases. Germline lookup yields CDR1 SGHTA and CDR2 FQGTGA. With 5 bases clipped from V and 2 bases from J, the junction kept 12 bases outside the gene matches. The CDR3 is 18 amino acids. CDR3 bases: TGTGCCAGCAGCGCCCCCGCGACAGGGGGCGCGGGCAATCAGCCCCAGCATTTT. It codes for CASSAPATGGAGNQPQHF.

This sequence joins TRBV6-6 and TRBJ1-5; D is unresolved. The CDR3 has 14 amino acids. V lost 2 bases to trimming and J lost 3 bases, with 8 bases between them. The germline V gene encodes CDR1 MNHNY and CDR2 SVGAGI (reference sequence). The CDR3, as DNA: TGTGCCAGCAGTTACCCTACCCCCAATCAGCCCCAGCATTTT. It is translated as CASSYPTPNQPQHF.

The CDR3 is CASSSRLAGGLSSYNEQFF. CDR3 DNA sequence: TGCGCCAGCAGCTCCCGACTAGCGGGAGGCCTCAGTTCCTACAATGAGCAGTTCTTC. V gene TRBV4-3 combines with J gene TRBJ2-1, with 13 bases fitting TRBD2. This CDR3 comprises 19 residues. The germline V gene encodes CDR1 LGHNA and CDR2 YSLEER. V lost 5 bases to trimming and J lost 1 base; unmatched junction nucleotides: 11.

This rearrangement joins TRBV9 to TRBJ2-5; D not certain. Deletions cut 4 bases from V and 5 bases from J, with 12 bases between. This CDR3 spans 13 amino acids. Germline lookup yields CDR1 SGDLS and CDR2 YYNGEE. In nucleotides, the CDR3 is TGTGCCAGCAGCTCTCCTCCCGGGGAGACCCAGTACTTC. The encoded protein is CASSSPPGETQYF.